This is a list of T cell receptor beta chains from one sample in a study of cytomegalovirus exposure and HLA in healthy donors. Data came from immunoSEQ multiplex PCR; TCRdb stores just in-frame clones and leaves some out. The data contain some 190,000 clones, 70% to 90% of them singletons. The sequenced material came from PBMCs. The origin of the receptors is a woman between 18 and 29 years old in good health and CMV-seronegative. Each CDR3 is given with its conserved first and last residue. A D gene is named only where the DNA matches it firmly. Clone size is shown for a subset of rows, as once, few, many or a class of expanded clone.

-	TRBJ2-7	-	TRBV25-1	CASSEWGRGGSDEQYF	TGTGCCAGCAGTGAATGGGGAAGAGGCGGTAGCGACGAGCAGTACTTC
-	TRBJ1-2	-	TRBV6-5	CASRTQGYGYTF	TGTGCCAGTCGGACACAGGGATATGGCTACACCTTC
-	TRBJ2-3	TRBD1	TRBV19	CASFDRGGTDTQYF	TGTGCCAGTTTCGACAGGGGGGGAACAGATACGCAGTATTTT
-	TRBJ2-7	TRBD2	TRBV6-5	CATRPGGTYEQYF	TGTGCCACCCGCCCGGGGGGGACCTACGAGCAGTACTTC
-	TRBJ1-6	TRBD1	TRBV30	CAWSPQGEDGSPLHF	TGTGCCTGGAGTCCTCAGGGGGAGGATGGTTCACCCCTCCACTTT
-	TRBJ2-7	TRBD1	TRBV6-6	CASTMDRSSYEQYF	TGTGCCAGCACCATGGACAGGAGCTCCTACGAGCAGTACTTC
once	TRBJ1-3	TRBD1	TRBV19	CATRTGAGNTIYF	TGTGCCACCCGCACAGGGGCCGGAAACACCATATATTTT
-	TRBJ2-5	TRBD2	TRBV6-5	CASRASRGARETQYF	TGTGCCAGCAGAGCTTCGCGGGGGGCGAGAGAGACCCAGTACTTC
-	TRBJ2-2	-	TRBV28	CASSTTTELFF	TGTGCCAGCAGCACTACAACGGAGCTGTTTTTT
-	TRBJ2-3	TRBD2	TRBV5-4	CASSLTRGGATDTQYF	TGTGCCAGCAGCCTCACCCGGGGGGGGGCAACAGATACGCAGTATTTT
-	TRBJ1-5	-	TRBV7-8	CASSFNQVDNQPQHF	TGTGCCAGCAGCTTTAACCAGGTTGATAATCAGCCCCAGCATTTT
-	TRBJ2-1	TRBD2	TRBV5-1	CASSWGPLSGGRNEQFF	TGCGCCAGCAGCTGGGGGCCGCTAAGCGGGGGGAGGAATGAGCAGTTCTTC
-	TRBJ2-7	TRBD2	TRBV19	CATSRSTSGPYEQYF	TGTGCCACCTCCAGAAGCACTAGCGGACCCTACGAGCAGTACTTC
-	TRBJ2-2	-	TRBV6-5	CASTRTGDTGELFF	TGTGCCAGCACCCGGACCGGGGACACCGGGGAGCTGTTTTTT